The source of this T cell receptor (beta chain) is a study of shared clonotypes between healthy human individuals. General study results and limits: A generally larger estimated richness was seen in naive subsets than in memory subsets.

Germline V gives CDR1 SGHNT, CDR2 YYREEE (reference sequence). V lost 0 bases to trimming and J lost 8 bases, with 6 bases between them. CDR3 size: 12 residues. Samples underwent the assay at deep level. Clones were read by immunoSEQ multiplex PCR, and TCRdb kept only the in-frame ones, dropping some. The profile shows 2 million to 2.5 million clones, less than 95% of them singletons. All the donors were Caucasian adults who lived in Nashville, Tennessee. Concerning this clone: Its specificity is unknown.

The chain recombines TRBV5-4 with TRBJ2-1; D possibly corresponds to TRBD2 (6 bases). This sequence originates from a man between 18 and 35 years old in good health. Some clones in this sample may be carry-over from other donors' samples. Material: naive CD4+ T cells from PBMCs. Stated subset: CD45RA+ positively selected. The CDR3 loop is CASSLERDEQFF. The CDR3 DNA reads TGTGCCAGCAGCTTGGAGCGGGATGAGCAGTTCTTC.